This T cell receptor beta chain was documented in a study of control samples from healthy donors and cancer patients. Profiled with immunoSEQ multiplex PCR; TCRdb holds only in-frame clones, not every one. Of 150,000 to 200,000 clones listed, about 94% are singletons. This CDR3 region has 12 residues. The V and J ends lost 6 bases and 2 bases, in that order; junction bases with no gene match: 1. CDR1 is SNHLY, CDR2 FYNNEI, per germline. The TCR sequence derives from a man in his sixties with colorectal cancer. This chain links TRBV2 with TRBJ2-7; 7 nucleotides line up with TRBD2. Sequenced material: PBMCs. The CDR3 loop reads CASRRGTYEQYF. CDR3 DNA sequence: TGTGCCAGCAGGCGGGGGACCTACGAGCAGTACTTC.